These 9 T cell receptor beta chains were all obtained from the same sample, sequenced in a study of PD-1 blockade in classical Hodgkin lymphoma. Sequencing was performed with immunoSEQ multiplex PCR; in TCRdb, only in-frame clones are kept and a portion is missing. The data show about 40,000 clones, around 87% seen once. Every one of the patients relapsed after autologous stem cell transplantation (brentuximab vedotin exposure was variable). The material sequenced was peripheral blood mononuclear cells (PBMCs), taken at baseline. These receptor sequences come from a human donor with classical Hodgkin lymphoma.

The table lists this clone with a few counts. This chain connects TRBV28 to TRBJ1-2, with a weak D call TRBD1 (5 bases). CDR1 is MDHEN, CDR2 SYDVKM, per germline. Trimming removed 6 bases from V and 6 bases from J, with 11 bases in between. The CDR3 spans 12 residues. In nucleotides, the CDR3 is TGTGCCAGCAGCCCCCCGGGGGATGGCTACACCTTC. Amino acid sequence: CASSPPGDGYTF.

This clone was found a few times. The chain uses TRBV27 and TRBJ1-1; 7 positions agree with TRBD1. The germline V gene has CDR1 MNHEY and CDR2 SMNVEV (reference sequence). After removal of 6 bases from V and 4 bases from J, the junction contained 5 bases not matched to a gene. This CDR3 spans 13 amino acids. Written as DNA, the CDR3 is TGTGCCAGCAGGGGCAGGGGGGTCACTGAAGCTTTCTTT. This encodes CASRGRGVTEAFF.

V gene TRBV28 combines with J gene TRBJ2-3, with TRBD2 matching 11 bases. Per germline, CDR1 MDHEN and CDR2 SYDVKM. Germline trimming cut 6 bases from V and 6 bases from J; bases unmatched to any gene: 5. The length of the CDR3 is 14 residues. CDR3 in DNA: TGTGCCAGCAGACTAGCGGGGGCGGGGGATACGCAGTATTTT. Amino acid sequence: CASRLAGAGDTQYF. The entire variable domain, with the rest obtained from reference TRBV28 and TRBJ2-3, is as follows: DVKVTQSSRYLVKRTGEKVFLECVQDMDHENMFWYRQDPGLGLRLIYFSYDVKMKEKGDIPEGYSVSREKKERFSLILESASTNQTSMYLCASRLAGAGDTQYFGPGTRLTVL.

The V call is TRBV4-1, the J call TRBJ2-1; TRBD2 aligns across 8 bases. The CDR3 extends over 15 amino acids. With 2 bases clipped from V and 8 bases from J, the junction kept 8 bases outside the gene matches. Per the germline V gene, CDR1 is MGHRA and CDR2 is YSYEKL. Written as DNA, the CDR3 is TGCGCCAGCAGCCAACAAAGCGGGAGAGGCGATGAGCAGTTCTTC. Its translation: CASSQQSGRGDEQFF.

The V gene is TRBV9, the J gene TRBJ2-1, with D uncertain. Germline V gene lookup returns CDR1 SGDLS and CDR2 YYNGEE. The CDR3 has 18 residues. V was shortened by 4 bases and J by 1 base, with 21 bases between the two germline ends. The CDR3 coding sequence is TGTGCCAGCAGCCTTAACCCGCACTACCCTCGATCCTACAATGAGCAGTTCTTC. Amino acids: CASSLNPHYPRSYNEQFF.

The J gene is TRBJ1-4, the V gene TRBV9; the D is unclear. Looked up from germline, CDR1 is SGDLS and CDR2 is YYNGEE. Trimming took off 0 bases at V and 8 bases at J, with 8 bases between the two ends. The CDR3 is made up of 13 amino acids. In DNA form, the CDR3 reads TGTGCCAGCAGCGTAGGACCTCGGGAAAAACTGTTTTTT. Protein: CASSVGPREKLFF.

The rearrangement links TRBV28 to TRBJ2-7, with no clear D. Between the trimmed V and J ends, which lost 2 bases and 6 bases, there was a span of 14 bases. The CDR3 runs to 14 residues. Germline V gene lookup returns CDR1 MDHEN and CDR2 SYDVKM. CDR3 amino acids: CASSLLRVGPEQYF. The CDR3, as DNA: TGTGCCAGCAGTTTACTCCGCGTAGGGCCCGAGCAGTACTTC.

The CDR3 here is CASSADGVTQPQHF. In nucleotides, the CDR3 is TGCGCCAGCAGCGCGGACGGTGTGACTCAGCCCCAGCATTTT. The V gene is TRBV5-1, the J gene TRBJ1-5; D gene unclear. Germline CDR1 is SGHRS and CDR2 is YFSETQ. Trimming removed 4 bases from V and 6 bases from J, with 14 bases in between. The CDR3 is 14 amino acids.

This sequence joins TRBV10-3 and TRBJ2-5, with 10 positions matching TRBD1. The junction had 3 bases not matched to a gene; V was cut back by 6 bases and J by 2 bases. Germline values: CDR1 ENHRY, CDR2 SYGVKD. CDR3 length equals 14 residues. CDR3 bases: TGTGCCATCAGGGGACAGGGGCTTCAAGAGACCCAGTACTTC. Translation: CAIRGQGLQETQYF.